This TCR beta chain originates from a study of blood T cell repertoires in COVID-19. Study details: Acute and convalescent COVID-19 samples came from the United States, Italy and Spain. PBMCs, B-cell-depleted T cells, or T cells were the source of the cDNA or gDNA that made up the material.

Method: immunoSEQ multiplex PCR; TCRdb's copy keeps in-frame clones and lacks some. Of roughly 410,000 clones in the sample, over 75% are singletons; the top ten hold 2% to 2.5%. The CDR3 runs to 15 residues. The germline V gene encodes CDR1 SGHTA and CDR2 FQGNSA. Trimming stripped 4 bases from V and 4 bases from J, with 14 bases between. Seattle's cohort entered during active infection and was followed longitudinally. The rearrangement links TRBV7-2 to TRBJ2-1, with a tentative D call TRBD2 (6 bases). Sequenced material: peripheral blood. This TCR was sampled from a woman aged 60-70 years with COVID-19, enrolled during active disease. The CDR3 bases are TGTGCCAGCAGCTCCCAGGCGGGGATATACAATGAGCAGTTCTTC. As protein: CASSSQAGIYNEQFF.